This T cell receptor beta chain was identified in a study of HIV-infected patients and healthy controls. Alpha and beta constant-region primers primed reverse transcription of approximately 460 ng RNA. Using multiplexing indices, alpha and beta chain libraries were generated apart by chain-specific third strand synthesis. Each CDR3 protein is one row after TCRdb ran MiXCR on the 5' RACE reads. There are 5,500 to 8,000 distinct CDR3 sequences in the sample; more than 9% occur only once, and about 18% lies in the top ten. The CDR3 sequence is 14 residues long. Germline V gene lookup returns CDR1 MNHEY and CDR2 SVGAGI. Between the trimmed V and J ends, which lost 6 bases and 4 bases, there was a span of 16 bases. Study outcomes and limitations: During therapy, HIV-associated CDR3s fell significantly in frequency, while CMV-associated CDR3s did not change significantly. Significant mean usage differences between HIV-infected patients and controls involved eight alpha and eight beta V genes. MAIT alpha-chain CDR3s were frequent in healthy controls, depleted in HIV+.

By sample fraction, this clonotype is medium-sized. Its target is not known. Follow-up blood was drawn about 14 weeks, roughly three months, after antiretroviral therapy began. Whole blood was used without fractionation, so all unsorted peripheral T cells were included. The chain links TRBV6-5 to TRBJ2-7; TRBD1 or TRBD2 may be the D gene (5 bases each). The specimen was blood, collected during antiretroviral therapy. The receptor was isolated from an adult with HIV infection. CDR3 sequence (DNA): TGTGCCAGCAGCCCGCTGGGGGAAGGGTACGAGCAGTACTTC. Translating gives CASSPLGEGYEQYF.